This T cell receptor (beta chain) stems from a study of shared clonotypes between healthy human individuals. Study information: Sampling drew on donors who were a couple of women and three men aged 18 to 49. Overall study findings and caveats: Clonotype sharing among donors likely depends on sequencing depth.

Concerning this clone itself: Antigen specificity is unknown.

When replicate PCRs were run on sorted subsets, they used approximately 0.2 ug DNA, approximately 27,000 T cell genomes. Profiling relied on immunoSEQ multiplex PCR, and the TCRdb table lists in-frame clones only, not all of them. The sample lists about 990,000 clones, more than 75% seen once, with more than 0.55% in the top ten. Trimming removed 4 bases at V and 9 bases at J, with 19 bases between. The CDR3 is 15 amino acids. Germline assignment: CDR1 SGHAT and CDR2 FQNNGV. CD45RA+ naive and CD45RA-negative memory subsets were separated from CD4+ cells. The chain links TRBV11-2 to TRBJ2-4; no clear D gene. This sequence originates from a man aged 18-30 years in good health. Some clones in this sample may be carry-over from other donors' samples. Input material: memory CD4+ T cells from PBMCs. Regarding subset: CD45RA-negative fraction. The CDR3 nucleotides are TGTGCCAGCAGCTCCCCGACCGACTCTTTGGGCATTCAGTACTTC. Translation: CASSSPTDSLGIQYF.